These 21 T cell receptor beta chains originate from one sample sequenced in a study of blood T cell repertoires in COVID-19. Measured with immunoSEQ multiplex PCR; TCRdb has only the in-frame clones, and not every one. Among about 170,000 clones listed, 84% were seen once. Source material: peripheral blood. The receptors stem from an elderly woman with COVID-19, enrolled during active disease.

The chain has TRBV29-1 and TRBJ2-2; possible D gene TRBD2, 7 bases. The CDR3 is 15 residues long. Germline CDR1 reads SQVTM; CDR2 reads ANQGSEA. Trimming removed 7 bases from V and 0 bases from J, with 15 bases in between. CDR3 loop: CSAGWGGSNTGELFF. The CDR3 nucleotides read TGCAGCGCCGGGTGGGGGGGCTCGAACACCGGGGAGCTGTTTTTT.

The chain combines TRBV7-3 with TRBJ1-1, with D possibly TRBD1 on 5 matching bases. V was clipped by 5 bases and J by 6 bases, with 13 bases between them. The CDR3 has 13 residues. Germline V gene sequence: CDR1 SGHTA, CDR2 FQGTGA. The CDR3 nucleotides read TGTGCCAGCAGCCCTGGGGGGTGGGCTGAAGCTTTCTTT. Its protein is CASSPGGWAEAFF.

The chain is built from TRBV20-1 and TRBJ2-7, with a weak D call TRBD2 (7 bases). The CDR3 runs 11 residues. Germline-derived CDR1 and CDR2 are DFQATT and SNEGSKA (reference sequence). Here the CDR3 reads CSPWGGQEQYF. The DNA of the CDR3 is TGCAGCCCTTGGGGGGGGCAAGAGCAGTACTTC.

This sequence joins TRBV4-1 and TRBJ2-3; 7 bases agree with TRBD2. Germline V CDR1 and CDR2: MGHRA, YSYEKL. CDR3 length: 16 amino acids. Trimming removed 1 base from V and 3 bases from J; junction bases left unmatched: 7. In DNA form, the CDR3 reads TGCGCCAGCAGCCAAGTGGGGGGGTTCGAGACAGATACGCAGTATTTT. Translating gives CASSQVGGFETDTQYF.

This clone was recorded only once. The chain is built from TRBV5-4 and TRBJ1-2; TRBD1 agrees at 8 bases. The CDR3 contains 14 residues. Germline CDR1 and CDR2: SGHNT and YYREEE (reference sequence). The V segment lost 4 bases and the J segment 6 bases; nucleotides outside the gene matches: 8. The CDR3: CASSTVQGGNGYTF. The CDR3 bases are TGTGCCAGCAGCACCGTACAGGGGGGTAATGGCTACACCTTC.

The chain uses TRBV6-2 or TRBV6-3 and TRBJ2-3; no clear D gene. Germline assignment: CDR1 MNHEY and CDR2 SVGEGT. The V gene lost 5 bases and the J gene lost 2 bases, with 8 bases spanning the gap. CDR3 size: 13 residues. CDR3 amino acids: CASSLQITDTQYF. The CDR3 DNA is TGTGCCAGCAGTCTACAGATCACAGATACGCAGTATTTT.

The chain recombines TRBV18 with TRBJ2-5; D is undetermined. The CDR3 length is 14 residues. CDR1 KGHSH and CDR2 LQKENI come from the germline V gene. The ends were cut back, 5 bases at V and 1 base at J, with 11 bases in the middle. The CDR3 loop is CASSLLSAQETQYF. CDR3 nucleotide sequence: TGTGCCAGCTCATTGCTCAGTGCCCAAGAGACCCAGTACTTC.

For the CDR3, the DNA is TGTGCCAGCAGTTTGCCGGGACAGGGGGCCTATGGCTACACCTTC. Amino acids: CASSLPGQGAYGYTF. The genes are TRBV5-4 and TRBJ1-2, with TRBD1 matching over 12 bases. V trimming: 5 bases; J trimming: 4 bases; junction bases outside the gene matches: 6. The CDR3 is made up of 15 amino acids. CDR1 and CDR2 (germline): SGHNT, YYREEE (reference sequence).

The chain joins TRBV6-1 to TRBJ2-2; 8 bases are shared with TRBD1. Germline V gene data show CDR1 as MNHNS and CDR2 as SASEGT. The CDR3 loop spans 18 amino acids. V lost 4 bases to trimming and J lost 0 bases; unmatched junction nucleotides: 10. This chain's CDR3 is CASSGRSGQVSNTGELFF. The DNA of the CDR3 is TGTGCCAGCAGTGGAAGATCGGGACAGGTTTCGAACACCGGGGAGCTGTTTTTT.

This clone was seen only once. The chain carries TRBV5-5 and TRBJ2-5; unclear D gene. The CDR3 runs 13 residues. CDR1 SGHKS and CDR2 YYEKEE come from the germline V gene (reference sequence). V shed 1 base and J shed 3 bases, with 7 bases lying between them. The DNA for the CDR3 is TGTGCCAGCAGCTTGATGTCTGAAGAGACCCAGTACTTC. Translation: CASSLMSEETQYF.

V gene TRBV7-3 combines with J gene TRBJ1-1; no definite D call. V was clipped by 5 bases and J by 3 bases, with 10 bases between them. The CDR3 length is 13 residues. Germline CDR1 SGHTA, CDR2 FQGTGA. This chain's CDR3 is CASSREAHTEAFF. The CDR3 nucleotides are TGTGCCAGCAGCCGCGAAGCCCACACTGAAGCTTTCTTT.

J is TRBJ2-3 and V is TRBV27; TRBD2 agrees at 12 bases. Germline V gene data show CDR1 as MNHEY and CDR2 as SMNVEV (reference sequence). The CDR3 loop spans 17 amino acids. Trimming removed 3 bases from V and 2 bases from J; junction bases left unmatched: 6. The CDR3 loop is CASSFRSSGGVTDTQYF. The CDR3, as DNA: TGTGCCAGCAGTTTTAGGTCTAGCGGGGGGGTCACAGATACGCAGTATTTT.

The CDR3 reads CASSYSELASYEQYF. Here the CDR3 DNA reads TGTGCCAGCAGTTACTCAGAACTCGCTTCCTACGAGCAGTACTTC. The chain carries TRBV6-5 and TRBJ2-7; no clear D gene. Trimming left V 0 bases short and J 1 base short, with 10 bases between. CDR1 and CDR2 from the germline V gene are MNHEY and SVGAGI. This CDR3 region has 15 residues.

The chain links TRBV3-1 (or the pseudogene TRBV3-2) to TRBJ2-5, with no clear D. V shed 2 bases and J shed 4 bases, with 14 bases lying between them. The CDR3 sequence is 15 residues long. Germline V CDR1 and CDR2: LGHDT, YNNKEL (reference sequence). The CDR3 loop is CASSQFRGSTETQYF. CDR3 coding DNA: TGTGCCAGCAGCCAATTTCGCGGTTCTACAGAGACCCAGTACTTC.

The chain joins TRBV7-2 to TRBJ2-1; 8 bases line up with TRBD2. J lost 9 bases, V lost 1 base, and 5 bases had no gene match. The CDR3 is made up of 14 amino acids. CDR1 is SGHTA, CDR2 FQGNSA, per germline. Written as DNA, the CDR3 is TGTGCCAGCAGCTTAGTACTAGCGGAAACTGAGCAGTTCTTC. Protein: CASSLVLAETEQFF.

V gene TRBV28 combines with J gene TRBJ2-7; 10 bases line up with TRBD1. The germline V gene encodes CDR1 MDHEN and CDR2 SYDVKM. V was clipped by 1 base and J by 3 bases; unmatched bases: 3. This CDR3 region has 15 residues. The DNA for the CDR3 is TGTGCCAGCAGTTTATCGGGACAGGGGAACTACGAGCAGTACTTC. This gives the protein CASSLSGQGNYEQYF.

V is TRBV5-4 and J is TRBJ1-5; the match to TRBD1 covers 9 bases. Per germline, CDR1 SGHNT and CDR2 YYREEE (reference sequence). This CDR3 is 18 amino acids long. Trimming at V came to 1 base and at J to 2 bases, leaving 10 bases not matched to a gene. CDR3 in amino acids: CASSLNPTGGSGNQPQHF. The CDR3 bases are TGTGCCAGCAGCTTGAACCCTACAGGGGGCAGCGGCAATCAGCCCCAGCATTTT.

The V and J genes are TRBV6-6 and TRBJ1-2, with D perhaps matching TRBD1 (6 bases). Germline V lookup: CDR1 MNHNY, CDR2 SVGAGI (reference sequence). V lost 5 bases, J lost 4 bases, and 20 bases lay in between. The CDR3 covers 16 residues. Written as DNA, the CDR3 is TGTGCCAGCAGTCCCCGCCGGGACATTCAGGCCTATGGCTACACCTTC. This sequence encodes CASSPRRDIQAYGYTF.

CDR3 in amino acids: CASSQVTGASGNTIYF. Here the CDR3 DNA reads TGCGCCAGCAGCCAAGTGACAGGAGCCTCTGGAAACACCATATATTTT. The chain joins TRBV4-1 to TRBJ1-3, with D possibly TRBD1 on 6 matching bases. The V and J ends lost 1 base and 0 bases respectively, with 10 bases between them. The CDR3 is 16 amino acids. Germline loops: CDR1 MGHRA, CDR2 YSYEKL.

This chain links TRBV7-9 with TRBJ2-3; D is ambiguous. This CDR3 comprises 16 residues. Germline V lookup: CDR1 SEHNR, CDR2 FQNEAQ (reference sequence). V lost 1 base and J lost 0, with 11 bases in between. CDR3 sequence reads: CASSLGRGGSTDTQYF. CDR3 coding DNA: TGTGCCAGCAGCTTAGGACGAGGTGGTAGCACAGATACGCAGTATTTT.

The gene calls are TRBV28 and TRBJ1-5; no clear D gene. The V gene's germline CDR1 is MDHEN and CDR2 SYDVKM. Trimming pared 6 bases from V and 6 bases from J, leaving 9 bases between. The CDR3 runs to 12 residues. CDR3 sequence: CASRTAGQPQHF. CDR3 DNA sequence: TGTGCCAGCAGAACGGCGGGTCAGCCCCAGCATTTT.